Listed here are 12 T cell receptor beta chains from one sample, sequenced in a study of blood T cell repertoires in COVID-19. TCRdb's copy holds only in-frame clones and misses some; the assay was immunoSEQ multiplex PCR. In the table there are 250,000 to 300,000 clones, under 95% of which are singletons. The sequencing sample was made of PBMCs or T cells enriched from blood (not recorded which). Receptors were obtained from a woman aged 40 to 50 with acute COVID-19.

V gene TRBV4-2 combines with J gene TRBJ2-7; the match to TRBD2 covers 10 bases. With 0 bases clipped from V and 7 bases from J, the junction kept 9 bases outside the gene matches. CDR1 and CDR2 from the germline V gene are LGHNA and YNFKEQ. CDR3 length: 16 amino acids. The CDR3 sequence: CASSQDRGAGGREQYF. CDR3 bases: TGTGCCAGCAGCCAAGATAGAGGAGCGGGGGGGCGGGAGCAGTACTTC.

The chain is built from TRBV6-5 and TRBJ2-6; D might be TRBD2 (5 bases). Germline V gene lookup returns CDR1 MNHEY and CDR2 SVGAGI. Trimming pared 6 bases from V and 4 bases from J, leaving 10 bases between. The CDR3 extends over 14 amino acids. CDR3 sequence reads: CASRRLSGANVLTF. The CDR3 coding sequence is TGTGCCAGCAGGAGACTAAGCGGGGCCAACGTCCTGACTTTC.

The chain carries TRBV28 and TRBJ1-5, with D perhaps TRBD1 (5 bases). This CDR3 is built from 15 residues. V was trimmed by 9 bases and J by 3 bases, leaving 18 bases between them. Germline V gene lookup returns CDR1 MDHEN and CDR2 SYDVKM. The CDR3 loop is CASQQASPHNQPQHF. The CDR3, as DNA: TGTGCCAGTCAACAGGCGTCACCTCACAATCAGCCCCAGCATTTT.

CDR3 sequence: CASSLKGAGNTIYF. In nucleotides, the CDR3 is TGTGCCAGCAGCTTGAAGGGAGCTGGAAACACCATATATTTT. The chain recombines TRBV5-4 with TRBJ1-3; D is unresolved. Trimming pared 1 base from V and 2 bases from J, leaving 7 bases between. CDR1 is SGHNT, CDR2 YYREEE, per germline (reference sequence). The CDR3 extends over 14 amino acids.

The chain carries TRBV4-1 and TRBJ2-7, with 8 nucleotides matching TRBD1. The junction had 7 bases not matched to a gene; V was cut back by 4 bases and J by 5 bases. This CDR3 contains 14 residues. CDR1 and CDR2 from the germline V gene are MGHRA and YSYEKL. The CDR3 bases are TGCGCCAGCAGCCTACGTCAGGGGGCGGACGAGCAGTACTTC. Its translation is CASSLRQGADEQYF.

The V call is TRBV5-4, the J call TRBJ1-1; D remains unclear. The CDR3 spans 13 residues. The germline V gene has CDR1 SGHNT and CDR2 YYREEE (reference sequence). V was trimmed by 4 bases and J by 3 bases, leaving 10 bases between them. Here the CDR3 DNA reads TGTGCCAGCAGCACCGGGAGCTACACTGAAGCTTTCTTT. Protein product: CASSTGSYTEAFF.

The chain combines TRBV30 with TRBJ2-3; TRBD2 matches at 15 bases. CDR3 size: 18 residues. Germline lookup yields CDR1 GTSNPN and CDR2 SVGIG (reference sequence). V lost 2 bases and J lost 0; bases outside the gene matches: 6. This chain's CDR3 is CAWSIGTSGGQSTDTQYF. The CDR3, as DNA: TGTGCCTGGAGTATCGGGACTAGCGGGGGGCAGAGCACAGATACGCAGTATTTT. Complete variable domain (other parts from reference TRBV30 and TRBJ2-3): SQTIHQWPATLVQPVGSPLSLECTVEGTSNPNLYWYRQAAGRGLQLLFYSVGIGQISSEVPQNLSASRPQDRQFILSSKKLLLSDSGFYLCAWSIGTSGGQSTDTQYFGPGTRLTVL.

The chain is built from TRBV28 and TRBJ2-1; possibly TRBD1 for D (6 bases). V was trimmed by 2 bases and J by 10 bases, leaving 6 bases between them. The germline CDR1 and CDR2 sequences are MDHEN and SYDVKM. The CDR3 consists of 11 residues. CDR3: CASSLRGEQFF. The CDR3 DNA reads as TGTGCCAGCAGTTTAAGGGGGGAGCAGTTCTTC.

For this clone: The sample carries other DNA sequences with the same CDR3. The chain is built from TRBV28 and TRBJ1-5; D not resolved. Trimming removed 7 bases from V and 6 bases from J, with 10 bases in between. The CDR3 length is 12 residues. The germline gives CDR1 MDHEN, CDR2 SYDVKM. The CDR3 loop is CASTRGSQPQHF. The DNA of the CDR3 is TGTGCCAGCACTCGGGGTAGTCAGCCCCAGCATTTT.

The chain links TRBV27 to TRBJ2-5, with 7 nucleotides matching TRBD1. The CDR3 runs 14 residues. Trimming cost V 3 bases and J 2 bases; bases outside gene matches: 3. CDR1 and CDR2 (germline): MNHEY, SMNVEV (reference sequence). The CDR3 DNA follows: TGTGCCAGCAGTTTCTGGGACAGACAAGAGACCCAGTACTTC. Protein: CASSFWDRQETQYF.

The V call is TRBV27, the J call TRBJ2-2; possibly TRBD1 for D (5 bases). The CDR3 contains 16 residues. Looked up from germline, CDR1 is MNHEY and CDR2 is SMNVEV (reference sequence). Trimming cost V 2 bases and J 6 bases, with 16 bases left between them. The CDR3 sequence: CASSLDGSGSAGELFF. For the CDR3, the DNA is TGTGCCAGCAGTTTAGACGGGTCAGGGTCTGCCGGGGAGCTGTTTTTT.

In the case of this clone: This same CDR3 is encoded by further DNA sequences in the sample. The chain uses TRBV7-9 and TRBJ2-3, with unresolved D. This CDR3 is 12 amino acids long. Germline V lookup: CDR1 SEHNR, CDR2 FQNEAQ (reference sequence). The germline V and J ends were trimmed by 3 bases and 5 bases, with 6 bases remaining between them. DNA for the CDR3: TGTGCCAGCAGCTTCGATAGAGATACGCAGTATTTT. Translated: CASSFDRDTQYF.